The T cell receptor beta chain under discussion was sequenced for a study of radiation and T cells in renal cell carcinoma. Broader study findings: Top tumor clonotypes rose in blood 2 weeks post-radiation, then contracted.

CDR3 length: 16 amino acids. The V gene lost 2 bases and the J gene lost 3 bases, with 14 bases spanning the gap. Germline V gene lookup returns CDR1 SEHNR and CDR2 FQNEAQ (reference sequence). Assay used: immunoSEQ multiplex PCR; TCRdb lists only in-frame clones, some missing. The repertoire holds roughly 78,000 clones, with about four fifths as singletons. To note about this clone: The antigen is unknown.

Regarding time point: blood 2 weeks post-SBRT. Treatment specified: 15 Gy SBRT to primary tumor, nephrectomy 4 weeks later. After SBRT, blood was collected at 2 and 4 weeks, plus baseline. The tumor was a clear cell renal cell carcinoma. Sample: blood, taken from a patient whose treatment included radiotherapy and nephrectomy. The chain is built from TRBV7-9 and TRBJ2-1, with D perhaps TRBD1 (6 bases). This clonotype was obtained from a man aged 60 to 75 with renal cell carcinoma. This CDR3 is CASSLIGQGIYNEQFF. The DNA of the CDR3 is TGTGCCAGCAGCTTAATTGGGCAGGGGATCTACAATGAGCAGTTCTTC.